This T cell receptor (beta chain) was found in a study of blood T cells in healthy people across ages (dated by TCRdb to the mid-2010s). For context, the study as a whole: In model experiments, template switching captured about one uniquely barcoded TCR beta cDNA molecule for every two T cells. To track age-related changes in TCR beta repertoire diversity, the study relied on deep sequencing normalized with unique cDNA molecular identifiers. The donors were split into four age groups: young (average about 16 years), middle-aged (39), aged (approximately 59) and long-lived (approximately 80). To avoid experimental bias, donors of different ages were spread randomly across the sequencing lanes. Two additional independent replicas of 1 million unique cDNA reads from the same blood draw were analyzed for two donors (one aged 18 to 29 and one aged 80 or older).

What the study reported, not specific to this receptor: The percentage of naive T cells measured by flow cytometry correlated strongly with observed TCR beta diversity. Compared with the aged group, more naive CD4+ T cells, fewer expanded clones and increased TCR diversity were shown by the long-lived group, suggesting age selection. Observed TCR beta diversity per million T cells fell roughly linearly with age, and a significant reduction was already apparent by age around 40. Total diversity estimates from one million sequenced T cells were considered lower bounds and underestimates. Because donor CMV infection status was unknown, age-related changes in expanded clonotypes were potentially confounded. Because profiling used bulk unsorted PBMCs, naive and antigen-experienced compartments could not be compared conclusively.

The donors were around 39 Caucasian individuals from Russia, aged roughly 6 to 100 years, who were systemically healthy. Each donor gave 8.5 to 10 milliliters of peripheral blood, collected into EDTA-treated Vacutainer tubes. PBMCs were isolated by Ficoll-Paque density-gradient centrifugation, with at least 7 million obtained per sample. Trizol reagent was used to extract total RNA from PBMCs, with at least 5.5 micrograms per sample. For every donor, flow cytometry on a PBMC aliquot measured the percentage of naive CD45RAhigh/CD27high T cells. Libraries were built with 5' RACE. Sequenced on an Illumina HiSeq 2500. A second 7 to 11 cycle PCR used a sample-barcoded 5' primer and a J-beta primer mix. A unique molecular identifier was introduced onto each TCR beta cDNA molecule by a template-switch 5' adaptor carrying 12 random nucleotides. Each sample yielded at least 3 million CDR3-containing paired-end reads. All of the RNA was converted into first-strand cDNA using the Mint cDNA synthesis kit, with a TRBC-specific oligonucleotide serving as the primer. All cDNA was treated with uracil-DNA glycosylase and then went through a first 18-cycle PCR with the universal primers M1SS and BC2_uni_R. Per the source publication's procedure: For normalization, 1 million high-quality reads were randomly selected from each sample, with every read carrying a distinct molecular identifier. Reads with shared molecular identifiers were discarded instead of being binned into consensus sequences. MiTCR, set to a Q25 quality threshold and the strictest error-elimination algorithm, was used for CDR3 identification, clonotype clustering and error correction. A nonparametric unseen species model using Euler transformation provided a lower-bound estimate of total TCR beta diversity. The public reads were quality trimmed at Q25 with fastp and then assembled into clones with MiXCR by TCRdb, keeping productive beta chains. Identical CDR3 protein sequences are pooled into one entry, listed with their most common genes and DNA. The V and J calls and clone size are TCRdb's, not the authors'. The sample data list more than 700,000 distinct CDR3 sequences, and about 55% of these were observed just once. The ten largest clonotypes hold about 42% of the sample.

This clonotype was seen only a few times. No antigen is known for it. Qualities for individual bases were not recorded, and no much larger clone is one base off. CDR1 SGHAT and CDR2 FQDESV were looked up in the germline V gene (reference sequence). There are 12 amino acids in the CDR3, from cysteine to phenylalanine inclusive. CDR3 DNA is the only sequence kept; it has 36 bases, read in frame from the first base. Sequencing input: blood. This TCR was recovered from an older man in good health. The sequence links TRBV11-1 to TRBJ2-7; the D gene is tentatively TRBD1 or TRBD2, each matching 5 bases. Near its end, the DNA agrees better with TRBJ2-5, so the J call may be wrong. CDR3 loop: CASSFWGETQYF. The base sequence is TGTGCCAGCAGCTTTTGGGGGGAGACCCAGTACTTC.